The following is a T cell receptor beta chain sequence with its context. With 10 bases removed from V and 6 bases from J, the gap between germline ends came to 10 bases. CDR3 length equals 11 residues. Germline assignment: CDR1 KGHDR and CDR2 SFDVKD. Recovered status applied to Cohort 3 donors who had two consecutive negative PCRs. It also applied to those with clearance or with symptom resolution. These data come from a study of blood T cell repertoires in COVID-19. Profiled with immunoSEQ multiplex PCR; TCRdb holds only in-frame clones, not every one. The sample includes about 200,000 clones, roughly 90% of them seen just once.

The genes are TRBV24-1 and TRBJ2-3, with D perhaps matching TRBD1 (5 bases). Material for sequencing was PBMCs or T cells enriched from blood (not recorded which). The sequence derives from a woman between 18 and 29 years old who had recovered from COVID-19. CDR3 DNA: TGTGCCACAGGGGTAGGGGATACGCAGTATTTT. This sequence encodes CATGVGDTQYF.